This TCR beta chain was profiled in a study of CD4 T cells in relation to SARS-CoV-2 and coronaviruses. Looking at the study overall: PBMCs were cultured with antigen for roughly 11 days before TCR beta sequencing. The negative reference was HIV-1 Nef peptide pool or peptide-free culture.

The unexposed donors gave CD4+ T cells in about 2011-2019, prior to COVID-19. After about 10 days of culture, CD4+ T cells were isolated. Unexposed-donor CD4+ T cells were probed with SARS-CoV-2 S/N and four cold-coronavirus spikes, cells permitting. Germline V gene lookup returns CDR1 SGHRS and CDR2 YFSETQ. This CDR3 spans 17 amino acids. V was clipped by 0 bases and J by 7 bases; unmatched bases: 10. Worth noting for this clone: The antigen is unknown.

The protocol was immunoSEQ multiplex PCR, while the TCRdb copy is restricted to in-frame clones and leaves out a portion. The sample includes around 20,000 clones, roughly 78% seen only once; the top ten take about 19%. The receptor's source is a human donor in good health. The rearrangement joins TRBV5-1 to TRBJ2-1, with 10 bases lining up with TRBD2. The sequencing sample was made of CD4+ T cells from PBMCs, cultured in vitro. The CDR3 nucleotides are TGCGCCAGCAGCTTGGCCTTACGGACTAGCGGAACTAATGAGCAGTTCTTC. Protein: CASSLALRTSGTNEQFF.